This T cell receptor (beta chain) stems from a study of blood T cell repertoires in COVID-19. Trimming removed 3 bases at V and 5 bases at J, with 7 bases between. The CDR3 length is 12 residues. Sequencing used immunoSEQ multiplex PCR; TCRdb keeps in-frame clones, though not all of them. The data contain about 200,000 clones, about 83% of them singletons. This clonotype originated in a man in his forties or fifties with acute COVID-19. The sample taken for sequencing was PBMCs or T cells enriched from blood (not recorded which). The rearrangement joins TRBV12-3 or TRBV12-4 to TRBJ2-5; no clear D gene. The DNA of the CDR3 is TGTGCCAGCAGTTTCTTGAGGGAGACCCAGTACTTC. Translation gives CASSFLRETQYF.